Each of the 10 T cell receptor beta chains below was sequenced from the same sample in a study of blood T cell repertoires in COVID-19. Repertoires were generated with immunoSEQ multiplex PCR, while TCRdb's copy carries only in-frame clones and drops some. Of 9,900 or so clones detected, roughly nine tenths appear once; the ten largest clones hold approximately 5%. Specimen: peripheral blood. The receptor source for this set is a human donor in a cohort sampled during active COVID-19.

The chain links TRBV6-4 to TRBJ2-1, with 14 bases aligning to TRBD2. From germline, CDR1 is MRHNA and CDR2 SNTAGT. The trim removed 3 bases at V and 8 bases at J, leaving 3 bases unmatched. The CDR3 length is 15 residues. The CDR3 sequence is CASSEGTSGGYEQFF. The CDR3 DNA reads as TGTGCCAGCAGTGAGGGGACTAGCGGGGGATATGAGCAGTTCTTC.

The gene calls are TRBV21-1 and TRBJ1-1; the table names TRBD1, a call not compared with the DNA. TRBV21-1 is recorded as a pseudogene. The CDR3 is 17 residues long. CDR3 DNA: TGTGCCAGCAGCACCTTAAAACTACAGGGGCCAGGGACTGAAGCTTTCTTT. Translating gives CASSTLKLQGPGTEAFF.

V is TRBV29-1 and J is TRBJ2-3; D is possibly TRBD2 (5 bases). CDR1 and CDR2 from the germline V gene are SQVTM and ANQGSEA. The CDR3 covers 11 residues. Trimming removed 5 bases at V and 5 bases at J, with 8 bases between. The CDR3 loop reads CSVRGRDTQYF. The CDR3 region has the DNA TGCAGCGTTAGAGGGAGAGATACGCAGTATTTT.

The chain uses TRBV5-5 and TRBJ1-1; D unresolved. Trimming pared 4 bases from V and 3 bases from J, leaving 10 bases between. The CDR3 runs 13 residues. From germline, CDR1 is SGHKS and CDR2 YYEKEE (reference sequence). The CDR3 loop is CASSLHGDTEAFF. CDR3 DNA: TGTGCCAGCAGCCTGCACGGTGACACTGAAGCTTTCTTT.

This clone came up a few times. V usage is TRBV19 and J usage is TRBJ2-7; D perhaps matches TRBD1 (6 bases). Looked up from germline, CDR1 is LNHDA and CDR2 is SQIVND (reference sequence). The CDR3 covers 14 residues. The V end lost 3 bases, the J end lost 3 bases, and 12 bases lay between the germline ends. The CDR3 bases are TGTGCCAGTAGTATGCCAGGGGCCCGCTACGAGCAGTACTTC. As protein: CASSMPGARYEQYF.

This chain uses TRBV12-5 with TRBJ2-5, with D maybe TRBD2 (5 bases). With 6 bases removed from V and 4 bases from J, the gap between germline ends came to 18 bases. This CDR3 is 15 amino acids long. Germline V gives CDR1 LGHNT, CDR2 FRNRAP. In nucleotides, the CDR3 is TGTGCTAGTGGACGAGGGCAGACACCATCAGAGACCCAGTACTTC. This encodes CASGRGQTPSETQYF.

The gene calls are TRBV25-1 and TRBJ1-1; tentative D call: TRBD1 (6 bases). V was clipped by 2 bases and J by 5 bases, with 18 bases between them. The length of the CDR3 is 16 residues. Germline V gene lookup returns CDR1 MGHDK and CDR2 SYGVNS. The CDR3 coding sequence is TGTGCCAGCAGTGAAGGACAGTACTGGGACGCGACTGAAGCTTTCTTT. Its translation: CASSEGQYWDATEAFF.

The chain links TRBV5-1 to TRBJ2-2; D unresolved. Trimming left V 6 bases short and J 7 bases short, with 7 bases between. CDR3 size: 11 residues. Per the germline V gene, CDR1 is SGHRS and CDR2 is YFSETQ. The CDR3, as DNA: TGCGCCAGCACCGAGCACGGGGAGCTGTTTTTT. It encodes CASTEHGELFF.

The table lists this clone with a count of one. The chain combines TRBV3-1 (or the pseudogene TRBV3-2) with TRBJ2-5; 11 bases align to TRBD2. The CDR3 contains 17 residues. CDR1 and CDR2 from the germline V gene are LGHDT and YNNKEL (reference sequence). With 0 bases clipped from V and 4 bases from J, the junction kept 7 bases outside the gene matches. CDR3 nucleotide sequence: TGTGCCAGCAGCCAAGATCGGCTAGCGGGGGGCGGAGAGACCCAGTACTTC. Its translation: CASSQDRLAGGGETQYF.

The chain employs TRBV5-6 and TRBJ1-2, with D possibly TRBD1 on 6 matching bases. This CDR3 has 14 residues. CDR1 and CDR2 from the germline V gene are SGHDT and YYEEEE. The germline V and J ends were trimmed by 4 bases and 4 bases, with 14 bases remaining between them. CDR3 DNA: TGTGCCAGCAGCGTGTGGGAGGGGGTCTATGGCTACACCTTC. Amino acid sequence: CASSVWEGVYGYTF.